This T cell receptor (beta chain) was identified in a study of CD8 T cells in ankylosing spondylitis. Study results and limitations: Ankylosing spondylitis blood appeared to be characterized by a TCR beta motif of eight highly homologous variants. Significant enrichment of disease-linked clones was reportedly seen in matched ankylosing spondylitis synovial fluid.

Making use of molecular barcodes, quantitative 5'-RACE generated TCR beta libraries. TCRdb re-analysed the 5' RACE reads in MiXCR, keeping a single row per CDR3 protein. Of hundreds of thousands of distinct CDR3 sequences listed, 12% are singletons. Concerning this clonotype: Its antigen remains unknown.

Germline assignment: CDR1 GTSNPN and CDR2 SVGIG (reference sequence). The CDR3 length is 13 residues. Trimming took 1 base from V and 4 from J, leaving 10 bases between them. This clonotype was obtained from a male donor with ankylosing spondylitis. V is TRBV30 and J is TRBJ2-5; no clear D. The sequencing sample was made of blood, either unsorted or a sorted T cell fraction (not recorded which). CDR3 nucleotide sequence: TGTGCCTGGAGTGGTGGAGAAGGAGAGACCCAGTACTTC. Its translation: CAWSGGEGETQYF.